This record covers a single TCR beta chain. These data are taken from a study of blood T cell repertoires in COVID-19. Study in general: The United States, Italy and Spain were the sources of the acute and convalescent COVID-19 samples.

The CDR3 runs 19 residues. CDR1 SGHTA and CDR2 FQGNSA come from the germline V gene. The V segment lost 1 base and the J segment 0 bases; nucleotides outside the gene matches: 7. Seattle's enrolled individuals joined amid active infection and were then monitored longitudinally. Authors' methods: Using reference gene primer amplification, nucleated cell counts were estimated. The assay was immunoSEQ multiplex PCR, and TCRdb's table has in-frame clones only and misses some. That table furnishes V, J and clone size, whereas the DNA furnished D and trimming. The repertoire holds more than 55,000 clones, with roughly nine tenths as singletons.

This clonotype was sampled from an older woman with COVID-19, enrolled during active disease. Sample: peripheral blood. V is TRBV7-2 and J is TRBJ2-4, with 12 bases lining up with TRBD2. The CDR3 DNA is TGTGCCAGCAGCTTAGGGCTAGCGGGAGGGCCGATAGCCAAAAACATTCAGTACTTC. Translation: CASSLGLAGGPIAKNIQYF.